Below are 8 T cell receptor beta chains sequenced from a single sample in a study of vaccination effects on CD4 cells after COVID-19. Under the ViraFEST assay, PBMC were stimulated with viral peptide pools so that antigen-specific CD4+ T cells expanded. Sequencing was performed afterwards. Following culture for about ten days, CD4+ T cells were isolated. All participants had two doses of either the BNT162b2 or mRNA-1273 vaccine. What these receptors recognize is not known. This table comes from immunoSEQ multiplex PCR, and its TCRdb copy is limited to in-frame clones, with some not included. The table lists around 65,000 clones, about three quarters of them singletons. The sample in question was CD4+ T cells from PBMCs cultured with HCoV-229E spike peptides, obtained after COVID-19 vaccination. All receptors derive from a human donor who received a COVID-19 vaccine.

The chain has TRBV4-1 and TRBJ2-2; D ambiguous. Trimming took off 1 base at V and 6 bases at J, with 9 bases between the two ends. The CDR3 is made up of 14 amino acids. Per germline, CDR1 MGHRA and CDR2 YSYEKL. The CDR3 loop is CASSQVRLAGELFF. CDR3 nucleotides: TGCGCCAGCAGCCAAGTGCGCCTGGCCGGGGAGCTGTTTTTT.

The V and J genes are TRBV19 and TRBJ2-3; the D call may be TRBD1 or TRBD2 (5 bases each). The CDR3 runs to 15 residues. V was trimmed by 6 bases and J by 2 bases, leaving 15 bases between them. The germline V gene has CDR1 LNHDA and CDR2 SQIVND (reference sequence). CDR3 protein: CASRAPGRDTDTQYF. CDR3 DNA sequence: TGTGCCAGTAGGGCCCCGGGACGGGACACAGATACGCAGTATTTT.

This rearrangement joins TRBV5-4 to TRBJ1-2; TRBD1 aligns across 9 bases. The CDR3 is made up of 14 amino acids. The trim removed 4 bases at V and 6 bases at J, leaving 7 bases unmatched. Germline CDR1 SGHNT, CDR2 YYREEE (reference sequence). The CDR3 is CASSLRDREDGYTF. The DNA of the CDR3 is TGTGCCAGCAGCCTCCGGGACAGGGAAGATGGCTACACCTTC. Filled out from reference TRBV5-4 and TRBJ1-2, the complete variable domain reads ETGVTQSPTHLIKTRGQQVTLRCSSQSGHNTVSWYQQALGQGPQFIFQYYREEENGRGNFPPRFSGLQFPNYSSELNVNALELDDSALYLCASSLRDREDGYTFGSGTRLTVV.

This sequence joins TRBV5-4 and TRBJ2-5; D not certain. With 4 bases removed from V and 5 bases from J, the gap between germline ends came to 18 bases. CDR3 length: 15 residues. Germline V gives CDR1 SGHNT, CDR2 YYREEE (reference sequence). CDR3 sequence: CASSPHGPAGETQYF. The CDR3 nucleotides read TGTGCCAGCAGCCCTCACGGGCCTGCCGGGGAGACCCAGTACTTC.

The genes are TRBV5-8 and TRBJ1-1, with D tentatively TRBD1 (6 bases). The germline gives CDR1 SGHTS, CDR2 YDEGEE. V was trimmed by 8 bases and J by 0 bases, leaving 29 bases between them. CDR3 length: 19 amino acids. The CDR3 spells CASPSGVQVKDRVNTEAFF. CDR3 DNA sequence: TGTGCCAGTCCCTCGGGGGTACAAGTAAAGGACAGAGTGAACACTGAAGCTTTCTTT.

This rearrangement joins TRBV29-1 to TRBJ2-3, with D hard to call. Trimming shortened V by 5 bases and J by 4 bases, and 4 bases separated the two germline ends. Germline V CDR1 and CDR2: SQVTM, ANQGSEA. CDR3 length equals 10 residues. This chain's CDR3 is CSVTPDTQYF. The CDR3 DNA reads TGCAGCGTTACACCAGATACGCAGTATTTT.

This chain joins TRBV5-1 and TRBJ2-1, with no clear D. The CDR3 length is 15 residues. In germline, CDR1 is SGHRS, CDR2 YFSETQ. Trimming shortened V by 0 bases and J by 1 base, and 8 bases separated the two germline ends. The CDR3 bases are TGCGCCAGCAGCTTGGAACTGGGTTCCTACAATGAGCAGTTCTTC. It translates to CASSLELGSYNEQFF.

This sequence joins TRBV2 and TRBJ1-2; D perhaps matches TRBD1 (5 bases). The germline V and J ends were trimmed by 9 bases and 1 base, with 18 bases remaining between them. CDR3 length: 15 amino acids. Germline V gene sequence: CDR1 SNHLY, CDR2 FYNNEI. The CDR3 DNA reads TGTGCCAGTTCCGGGACTTACCTAGTTAACTATGGCTACACCTTC. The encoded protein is CASSGTYLVNYGYTF.